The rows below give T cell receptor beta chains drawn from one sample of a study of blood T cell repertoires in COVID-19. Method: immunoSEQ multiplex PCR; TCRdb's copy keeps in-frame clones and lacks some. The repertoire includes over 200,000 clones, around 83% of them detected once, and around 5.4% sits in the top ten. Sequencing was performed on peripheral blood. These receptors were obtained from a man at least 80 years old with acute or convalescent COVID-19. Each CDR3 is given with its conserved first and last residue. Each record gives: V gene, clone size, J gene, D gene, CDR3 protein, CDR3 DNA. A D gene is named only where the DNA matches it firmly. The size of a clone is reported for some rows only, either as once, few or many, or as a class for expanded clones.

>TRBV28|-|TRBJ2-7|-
CASSSLRGWTYEQYF
TGTGCCAGCAGTTCATTGCGCGGGTGGACCTACGAGCAGTACTTC
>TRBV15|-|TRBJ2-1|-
CAVFARDSYNEQFF
TGTGCCGTTTTTGCCAGGGACTCCTACAATGAGCAGTTCTTC
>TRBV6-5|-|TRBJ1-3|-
CASGVTYSGNTIYF
TGTGCCAGCGGCGTGACTTACTCTGGAAACACCATATATTTT
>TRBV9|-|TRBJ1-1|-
CASSAQGDTEAFF
TGTGCCAGCAGCGCCCAGGGCGACACTGAAGCTTTCTTT
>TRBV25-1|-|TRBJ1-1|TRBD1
CASSGQGLTEAFF
TGTGCCAGCAGTGGACAGGGGTTGACTGAAGCTTTCTTT
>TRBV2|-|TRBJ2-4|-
CASSTRENIQYF
TGTGCCAGCAGTACCAGGGAAAACATTCAGTACTTC
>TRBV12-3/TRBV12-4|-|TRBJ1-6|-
CASSWGDNSPLHF
TGTGCCAGCAGTTGGGGGGATAATTCACCCCTCCACTTT
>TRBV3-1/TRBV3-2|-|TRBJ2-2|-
CASSPTTGYGELFF
TGTGCCAGCAGCCCGACGACAGGCTACGGGGAGCTGTTTTTT
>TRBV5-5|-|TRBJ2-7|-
CASSLAPGFYEQYF
TGTGCCAGCAGCTTGGCACCGGGGTTCTACGAGCAGTACTTC
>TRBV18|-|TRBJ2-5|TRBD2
CASSPPTASGVYATQYF
TGTGCCAGCTCACCACCAACGGCTAGCGGGGTGTACGCGACCCAGTACTTC
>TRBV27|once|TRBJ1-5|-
CASSLRPVSNQPQHF
TGTGCCAGCAGTTTACGCCCGGTTAGCAATCAGCCCCAGCATTTT
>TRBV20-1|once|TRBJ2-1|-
CSASRGQHNEQFF
TGCAGTGCTAGTCGCGGCCAGCACAATGAGCAGTTCTTC
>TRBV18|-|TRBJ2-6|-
CASSPGEGRLGVGANVLTF
TGTGCCAGCTCACCAGGAGAAGGCCGTCTAGGGGTTGGGGCCAACGTCCTGACTTTC
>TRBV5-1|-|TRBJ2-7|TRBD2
CASSLAGLAGAQQYF
TGCGCCAGCAGCTTGGCAGGACTAGCGGGAGCTCAGCAGTACTTC
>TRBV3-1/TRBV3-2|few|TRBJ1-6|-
CASSQGDYSPLHF
TGTGCCAGCAGCCAAGGCGACTACTCACCCCTCCACTTT
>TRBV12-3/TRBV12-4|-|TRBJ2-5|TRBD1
CASSFDRAEAQYF
TGTGCCAGCAGTTTCGACAGGGCGGAGGCCCAGTACTTC